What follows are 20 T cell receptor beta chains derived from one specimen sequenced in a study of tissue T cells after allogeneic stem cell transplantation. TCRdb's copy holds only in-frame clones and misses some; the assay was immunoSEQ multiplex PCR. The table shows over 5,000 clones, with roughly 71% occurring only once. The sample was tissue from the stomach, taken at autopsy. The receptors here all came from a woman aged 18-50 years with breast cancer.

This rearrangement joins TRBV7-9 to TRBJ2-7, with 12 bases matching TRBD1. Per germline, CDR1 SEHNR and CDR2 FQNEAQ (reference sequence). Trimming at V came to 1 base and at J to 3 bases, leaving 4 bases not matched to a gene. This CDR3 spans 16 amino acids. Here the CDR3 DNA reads TGTGCCAGCAGCTTAGGGGACAGGGGGCGCATCTACGAGCAGTACTTC. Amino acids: CASSLGDRGRIYEQYF.

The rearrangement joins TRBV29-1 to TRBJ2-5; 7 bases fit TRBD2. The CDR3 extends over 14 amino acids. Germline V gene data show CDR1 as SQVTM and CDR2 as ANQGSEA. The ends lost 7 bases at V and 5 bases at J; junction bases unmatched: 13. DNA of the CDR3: TGCAGCGGGCGACTTGCGGGAGCGCATGAGACCCAGTACTTC. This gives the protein CSGRLAGAHETQYF.

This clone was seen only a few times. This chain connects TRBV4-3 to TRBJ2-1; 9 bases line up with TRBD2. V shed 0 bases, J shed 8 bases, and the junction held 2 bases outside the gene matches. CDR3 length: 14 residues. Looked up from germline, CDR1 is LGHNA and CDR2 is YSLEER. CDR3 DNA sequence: TGCGCCAGCAGCCAAGATACTAGCGGGTATGAGCAGTTCTTC. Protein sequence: CASSQDTSGYEQFF.

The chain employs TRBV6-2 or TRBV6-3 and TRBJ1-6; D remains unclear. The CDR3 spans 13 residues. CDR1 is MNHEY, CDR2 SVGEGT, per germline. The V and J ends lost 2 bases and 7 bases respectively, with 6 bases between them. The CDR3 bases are TGTGCCAGCAGTTACACGGACAATTCACCCCTCCACTTT. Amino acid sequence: CASSYTDNSPLHF.

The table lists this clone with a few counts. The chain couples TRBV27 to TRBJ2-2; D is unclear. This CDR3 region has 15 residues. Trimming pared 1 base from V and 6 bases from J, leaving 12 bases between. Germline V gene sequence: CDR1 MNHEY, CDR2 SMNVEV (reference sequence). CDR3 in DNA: TGTGCCAGCAGTTTATTTTCGTTAGGGCCCGGGGAGCTGTTTTTT. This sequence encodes CASSLFSLGPGELFF.

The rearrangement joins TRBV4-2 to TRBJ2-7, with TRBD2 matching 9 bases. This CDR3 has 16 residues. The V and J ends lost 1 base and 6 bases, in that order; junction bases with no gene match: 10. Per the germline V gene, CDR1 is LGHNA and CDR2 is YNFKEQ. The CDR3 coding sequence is TGTGCCAGCAGCCAAGCCGAGCGGGGGGCGCGTCGCGAGCAGTACTTC. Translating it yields CASSQAERGARREQYF.

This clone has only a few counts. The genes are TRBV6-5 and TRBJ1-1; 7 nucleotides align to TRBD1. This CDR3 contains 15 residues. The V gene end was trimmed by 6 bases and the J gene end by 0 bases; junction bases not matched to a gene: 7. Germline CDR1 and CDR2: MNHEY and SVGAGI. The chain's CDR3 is CASSHIQGMNTEAFF. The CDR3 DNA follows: TGTGCCAGCAGCCATATACAGGGGATGAACACTGAAGCTTTCTTT.

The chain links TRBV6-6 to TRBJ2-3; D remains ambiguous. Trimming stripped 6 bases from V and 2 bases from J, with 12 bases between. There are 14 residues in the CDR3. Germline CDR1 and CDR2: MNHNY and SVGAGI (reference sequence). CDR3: CASRKDLITDTQYF. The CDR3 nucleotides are TGTGCCAGCAGAAAGGACCTTATCACAGATACGCAGTATTTT.

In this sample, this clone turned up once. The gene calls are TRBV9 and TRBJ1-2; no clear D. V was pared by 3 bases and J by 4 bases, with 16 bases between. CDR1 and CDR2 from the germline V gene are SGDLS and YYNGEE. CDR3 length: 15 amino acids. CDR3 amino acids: CASSAVPMTSYGYTF. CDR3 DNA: TGTGCCAGCAGCGCAGTTCCGATGACAAGCTATGGCTACACCTTC.

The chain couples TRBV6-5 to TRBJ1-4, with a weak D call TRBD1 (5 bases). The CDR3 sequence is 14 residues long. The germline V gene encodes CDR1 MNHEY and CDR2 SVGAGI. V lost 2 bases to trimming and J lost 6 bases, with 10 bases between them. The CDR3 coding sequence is TGTGCCAGCAGTTACCAGGGAGGGGATGAAAAACTGTTTTTT. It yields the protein CASSYQGGDEKLFF.

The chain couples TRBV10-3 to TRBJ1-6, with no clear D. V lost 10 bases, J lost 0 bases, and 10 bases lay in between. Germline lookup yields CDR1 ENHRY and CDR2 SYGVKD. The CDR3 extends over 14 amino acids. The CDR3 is CATRESSYNSPLHF. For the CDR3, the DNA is TGTGCCACCCGGGAGAGCTCCTATAATTCACCCCTCCACTTT.

The CDR3 coding sequence is TGTGCCAGCAGCCCGTATTACGAGCAGTACTTC. Protein product: CASSPYYEQYF. The rearrangement joins TRBV7-2 to TRBJ2-7; no definite D call. Germline V gene sequence: CDR1 SGHTA, CDR2 FQGNSA. Trimming left V 5 bases short and J 4 bases short, with 6 bases between. The CDR3 spans 11 residues.

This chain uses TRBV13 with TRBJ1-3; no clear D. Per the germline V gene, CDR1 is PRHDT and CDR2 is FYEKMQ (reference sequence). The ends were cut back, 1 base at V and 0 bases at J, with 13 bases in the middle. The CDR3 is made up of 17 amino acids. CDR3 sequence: CASSLVASIASGNTIYF. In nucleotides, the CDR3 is TGTGCCAGCAGCTTAGTTGCGTCTATTGCCTCTGGAAACACCATATATTTT.

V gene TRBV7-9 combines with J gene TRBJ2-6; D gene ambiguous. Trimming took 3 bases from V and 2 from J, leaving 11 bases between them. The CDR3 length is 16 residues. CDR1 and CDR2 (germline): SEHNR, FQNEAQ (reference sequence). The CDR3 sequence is CASSLIQLTGANVLTF. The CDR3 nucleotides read TGTGCCAGCAGCTTGATACAGCTTACTGGGGCCAACGTCCTGACTTTC.

This CDR3 reads CASSQDPSGGFYYF. CDR3 nucleotide sequence: TGTGCCAGCAGCCAAGATCCTAGCGGGGGCTTTTATTACTTC. The chain has TRBV4-2 and TRBJ2-7, with 10 bases fitting TRBD2. The CDR3 sequence is 14 residues long. CDR1 LGHNA and CDR2 YNFKEQ come from the germline V gene. The ends lost 0 bases at V and 13 bases at J; junction bases unmatched: 9.

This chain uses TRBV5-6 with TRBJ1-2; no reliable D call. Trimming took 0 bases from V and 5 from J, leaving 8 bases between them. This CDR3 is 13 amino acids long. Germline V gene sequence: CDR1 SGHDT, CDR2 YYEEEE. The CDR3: CASSLGLRYGYTF. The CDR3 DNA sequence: TGTGCCAGCAGCTTGGGATTGCGATATGGCTACACCTTC. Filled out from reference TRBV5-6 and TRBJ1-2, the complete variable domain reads DAGVTQSPTHLIKTRGQQVTLRCSPKSGHDTVSWYQQALGQGPQFIFQYYEEEERQRGNFPDRFSGHQFPNYSSELNVNALLLGDSALYLCASSLGLRYGYTFGSGTRLTVV.

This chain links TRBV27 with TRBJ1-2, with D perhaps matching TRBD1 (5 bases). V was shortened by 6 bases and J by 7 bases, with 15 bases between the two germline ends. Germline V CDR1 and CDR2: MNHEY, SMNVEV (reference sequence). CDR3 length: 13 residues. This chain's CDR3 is CASRDTGGSGYTF. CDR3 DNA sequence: TGTGCCAGCAGGGACACCGGTGGTTCTGGCTACACCTTC.

The CDR3 nucleotides read TGCGCCAGCAGCTTGGCTGGGGCATATGAAAAACTGTTTTTT. Its protein product is CASSLAGAYEKLFF. V usage is TRBV5-1 and J usage is TRBJ1-4; the D gene is possibly TRBD1 (5 bases). CDR1 and CDR2 (germline): SGHRS, YFSETQ. The CDR3 spans 14 residues. Between the trimmed V and J ends, which lost 0 bases and 6 bases, there was a span of 9 bases.

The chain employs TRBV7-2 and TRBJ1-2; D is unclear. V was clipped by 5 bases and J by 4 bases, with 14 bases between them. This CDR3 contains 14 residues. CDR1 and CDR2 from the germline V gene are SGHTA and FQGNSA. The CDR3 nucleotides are TGTGCCAGCAGCGCGCTCGAGGTCCGCTATGGCTACACCTTC. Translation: CASSALEVRYGYTF.

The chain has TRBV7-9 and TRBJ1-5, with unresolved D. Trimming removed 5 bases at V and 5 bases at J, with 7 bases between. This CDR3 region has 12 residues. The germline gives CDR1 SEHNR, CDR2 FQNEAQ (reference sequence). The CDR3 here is CASSQRDQPQHF. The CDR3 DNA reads TGTGCCAGCAGCCAAAGAGATCAGCCCCAGCATTTT.